The present T cell receptor beta chain was sequenced within a study of shared clonotypes between healthy human individuals. Study background: There were three CD4 naive, three CD4 memory, two CD8 naive and one CD8 memory plates per donor.

The assay was run at deep level. Original methodology: Sequence data from immunoSEQ were junction-only and lacked quality scores; consequently, filtering differed. The method was immunoSEQ multiplex PCR; TCRdb's version includes in-frame clones alone and lacks a portion of them. The D gene and trimming were derived from the DNA, and the V and J assignments and clone size from that table. The sample has about 980,000 clones; approximately 76% are singletons. Turning to this clone: What it binds is unknown.

The study, taken as a whole, reports: Relative to memory subsets, naive subsets generally showed larger estimated richness.

The sequenced sample consisted of memory CD4+ T cells sorted from blood. Subset reported: CD45RA-negative fraction. This clonotype originated in a young man in good health.

The CDR3 region is CASSLRQGYYEQYF. The DNA for the CDR3 is TGTGCCAGCAGCCTCCGACAGGGCTACTACGAGCAGTACTTC. The gene calls are TRBV5-6 and TRBJ2-7; 7 bases line up with TRBD1. CDR1 and CDR2 from the germline V gene are SGHDT and YYEEEE. This CDR3 contains 14 residues. The junction had 7 bases not matched to a gene; V was cut back by 4 bases and J by 3 bases.